The T cell receptor (beta chain) under discussion was sequenced for a study of blood T cell repertoires in COVID-19. Study context: The samples span acute and convalescent COVID-19 from the United States, Italy and Spain. PBMCs, B-cell-depleted T cells, or T cells were the source of the cDNA or gDNA that made up the material.

Authors' data handling: Nucleated cell number was recorded as an estimate derived from reference gene primer amplification. Profiling relied on immunoSEQ multiplex PCR, and the TCRdb table lists in-frame clones only, not all of them. V and J calls and clone size are given by that table; D and trimming were obtained from the DNA. Among about 99,000 clones listed, roughly 89% were seen once. The CDR3 contains 16 residues. This sequence joins TRBV21-1 and TRBJ1-5; the table's D gene call, TRBD1, was not cross checked with the DNA. TRBV21-1 is a pseudogene locus. The receptor comes from a human donor in a cohort sampled during active COVID-19. The specimen was peripheral blood. This chain's CDR3 is CASSTGQLVFRQPQHF. The CDR3 DNA reads as TGTGCCAGCAGCACTGGACAGTTGGTATTTCGGCAGCCCCAGCATTTT.